Included here is one TCR beta chain sequence, with context. Its target is not known. These data are taken from a study of cytomegalovirus exposure and HLA in healthy donors. Trimming removed 5 bases from V and 10 bases from J; junction bases left unmatched: 15. This CDR3 region has 16 residues. Germline V gene sequence: CDR1 MNHEY, CDR2 SMNVEV (reference sequence). Only in-frame clones appear in the TCRdb table, and some are missing; sequencing was by immunoSEQ multiplex PCR. The sample includes under 200,000 clones, around 92% of them seen just once. Points from the study as a whole: Three chains linked to CMV were shown in vitro to be specific for CMV antigens. According to the study, roughly 160 TCR beta chains were cytomegalovirus-associated. Rarity characterized most TCR sequences, yet some public TCRs appeared in many donors.

This chain links TRBV27 with TRBJ2-1; TRBD2 matches 9 bases. The receptor comes from a man between 18 and 35 years old in good health and CMV-seropositive. The sample taken for sequencing was PBMCs. The CDR3 DNA reads TGTGCCAGCAGTGATTTTCGGGGCGGGAGGGCCTGGGAGCAGTTCTTC. Translation: CASSDFRGGRAWEQFF.